This T cell receptor (beta chain) was captured in a study of cytomegalovirus exposure and HLA in healthy donors. With 7 bases removed from V and 0 bases from J, the gap between germline ends came to 16 bases. CDR3 size: 16 residues. Germline loops: CDR1 LNHDA, CDR2 SQIVND (reference sequence). A few counts support this clone. The PCR used 60 Vbeta and 13 Jbeta primers. The table came from immunoSEQ multiplex PCR; TCRdb's copy has only in-frame clones and leaves some out. The sample contains about 82,000 clones, 70% to 85% of which appear only once. This TCR derives from a man aged 40-50 years in good health and CMV-seropositive. The specimen was PBMCs. The chain has TRBV19 and TRBJ1-3, with D possibly TRBD1 on 5 matching bases. The CDR3 sequence is CASISPGTSSGNTIYF. In DNA form, the CDR3 reads TGTGCCAGTATCTCTCCCGGGACTAGCTCTGGAAACACCATATATTTT. Complete variable domain (other parts from reference TRBV19 and TRBJ1-3): DGGITQSPKYLFRKEGQNVTLSCEQNLNHDAMYWYRQDPGQGLRLIYYSQIVNDFQKGDIAEGYSVSREKKESFPLTVTSAQKNPTAFYLCASISPGTSSGNTIYFGEGSWLTVV.